This T cell receptor (beta chain) was profiled in a study of blood T cell repertoires in COVID-19. Study summary: Acute-phase and convalescent COVID-19 samples originated in the United States, Italy and Spain.

The CDR3 has 12 residues. V trimming: 5 bases; J trimming: 1 base; junction bases outside the gene matches: 0. The V gene's germline CDR1 is GTSNPN and CDR2 SVGIG (reference sequence). Original handling: Quantification of nucleated cells was approximated via reference gene primer amplification. The assay was immunoSEQ multiplex PCR, and TCRdb's table has in-frame clones only and misses some. For V, J and clone size, that table is used; D and trimming come from the DNA. The profile covers roughly 59,000 clones, with roughly 80% appearing a single time and roughly 10% taken by the ten largest. This clonotype originated in a human donor in a cohort sampled during active COVID-19. The rearrangement joins TRBV30 to TRBJ1-1; TRBD1 aligns across 8 bases. The specimen was peripheral blood. CDR3 in amino acids: CAWDRGNTEAFF. The DNA for the CDR3 is TGTGCCTGGGACAGGGGGAACACTGAAGCTTTCTTT.